Here is one TCR beta chain with its context. From germline, CDR1 is SGHAT and CDR2 FQNNGV. This CDR3 contains 17 residues. Trimming removed 5 bases from V and 5 bases from J, with 24 bases in between. The data originate from a study of control samples from healthy donors and cancer patients. Profiling relied on immunoSEQ multiplex PCR, and the TCRdb table lists in-frame clones only, not all of them. The repertoire has around 100,000 clones, roughly 89% of them found once; the top ten carry 19%. V usage is TRBV11-2 and J usage is TRBJ1-2, with TRBD1 as a possible D gene (6 bases). This receptor was taken from a man between 60 and 70 years old with lung cancer. Sequencing input: PBMCs. The CDR3, as DNA: TGTGCCAGCAGCCCTGAAGAAGACAGGACCTTCTCATATGGCTACACCTTC. Translated: CASSPEEDRTFSYGYTF.